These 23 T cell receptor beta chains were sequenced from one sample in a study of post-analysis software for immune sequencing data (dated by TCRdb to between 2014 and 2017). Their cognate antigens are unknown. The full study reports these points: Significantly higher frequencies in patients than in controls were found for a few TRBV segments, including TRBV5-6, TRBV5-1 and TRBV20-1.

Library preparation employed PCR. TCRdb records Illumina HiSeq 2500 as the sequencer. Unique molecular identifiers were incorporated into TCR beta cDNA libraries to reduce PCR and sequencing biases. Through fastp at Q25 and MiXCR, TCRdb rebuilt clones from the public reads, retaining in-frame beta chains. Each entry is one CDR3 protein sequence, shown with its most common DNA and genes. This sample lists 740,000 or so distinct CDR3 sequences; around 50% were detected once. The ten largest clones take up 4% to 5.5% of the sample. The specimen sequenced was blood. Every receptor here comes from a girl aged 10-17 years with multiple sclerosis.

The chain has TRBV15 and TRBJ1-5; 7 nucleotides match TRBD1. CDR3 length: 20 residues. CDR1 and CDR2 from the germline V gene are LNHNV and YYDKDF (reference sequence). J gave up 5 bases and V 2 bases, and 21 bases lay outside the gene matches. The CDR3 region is CATSRPHTGTVGREYQPQHF. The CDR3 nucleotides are TGTGCCACCAGCAGACCCCATACCGGGACAGTCGGACGGGAATATCAGCCCCAGCATTTT.

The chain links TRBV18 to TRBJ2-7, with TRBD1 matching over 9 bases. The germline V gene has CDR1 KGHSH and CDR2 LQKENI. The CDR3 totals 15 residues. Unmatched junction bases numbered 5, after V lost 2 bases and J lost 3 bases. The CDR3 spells CASSPNPGQGYEQYF. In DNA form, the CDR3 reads TGTGCCAGCTCACCAAATCCGGGACAGGGCTACGAGCAGTACTTC.

The CDR3 DNA reads as TGCAGCGTTGAAGATGTCCCTAACACCGGGGAGCTGTTTTTT. Encoded protein: CSVEDVPNTGELFF. The genes are TRBV29-1 and TRBJ2-2; D unclear. The V end was cut by 0 bases, the J end by 2 bases, with 7 bases between. Germline-derived CDR1 and CDR2 are SQVTM and ANQGSEA. CDR3 size: 14 residues.

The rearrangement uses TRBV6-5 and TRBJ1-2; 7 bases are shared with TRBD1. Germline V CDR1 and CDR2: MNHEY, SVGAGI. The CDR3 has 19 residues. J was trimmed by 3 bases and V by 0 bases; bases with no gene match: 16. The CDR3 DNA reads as TGTGCCAGCAGTTACTCGGGAAGGACAGGCGGTCCGGGCGACTATGGCTACACCTTC. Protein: CASSYSGRTGGPGDYGYTF.

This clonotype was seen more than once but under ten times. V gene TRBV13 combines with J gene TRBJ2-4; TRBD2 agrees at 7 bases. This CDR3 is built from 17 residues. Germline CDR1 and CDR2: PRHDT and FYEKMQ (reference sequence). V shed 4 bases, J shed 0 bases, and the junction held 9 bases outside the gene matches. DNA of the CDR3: TGTGCCAGCAGCTCCGTGGGAGGGCCTGAAGCCAAAAACATTCAGTACTTC. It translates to CASSSVGGPEAKNIQYF.

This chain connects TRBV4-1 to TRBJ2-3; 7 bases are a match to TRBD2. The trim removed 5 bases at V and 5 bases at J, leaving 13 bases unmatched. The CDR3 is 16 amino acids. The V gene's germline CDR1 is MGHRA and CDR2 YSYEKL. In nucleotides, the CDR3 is TGCGCCAGCAGCTACGAACTAGCGCCACGCGAAGATACGCAGTATTTT. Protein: CASSYELAPREDTQYF.

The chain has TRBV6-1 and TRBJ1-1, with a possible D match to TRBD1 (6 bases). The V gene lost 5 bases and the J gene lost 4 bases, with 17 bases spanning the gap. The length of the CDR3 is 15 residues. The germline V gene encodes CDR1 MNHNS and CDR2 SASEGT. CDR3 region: CASSLDTQGRTEAFF. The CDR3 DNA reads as TGTGCCAGCAGTCTTGATACACAGGGACGCACTGAAGCTTTCTTT.

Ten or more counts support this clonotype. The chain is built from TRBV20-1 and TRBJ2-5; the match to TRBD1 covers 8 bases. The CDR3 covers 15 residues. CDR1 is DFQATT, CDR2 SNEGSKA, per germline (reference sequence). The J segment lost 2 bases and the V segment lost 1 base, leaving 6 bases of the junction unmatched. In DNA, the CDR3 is TGCAGTGCTAGAGTCCCAGGGGGCCCGCAAGAGACCCAGTACTTC. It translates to CSARVPGGPQETQYF.

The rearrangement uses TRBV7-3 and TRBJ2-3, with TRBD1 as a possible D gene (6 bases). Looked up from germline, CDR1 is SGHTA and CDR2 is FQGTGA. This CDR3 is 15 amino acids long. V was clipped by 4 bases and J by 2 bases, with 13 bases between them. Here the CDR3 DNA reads TGTGCCAGCAGCTCCTCAGGGGTACCCACAGATACGCAGTATTTT. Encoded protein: CASSSSGVPTDTQYF.

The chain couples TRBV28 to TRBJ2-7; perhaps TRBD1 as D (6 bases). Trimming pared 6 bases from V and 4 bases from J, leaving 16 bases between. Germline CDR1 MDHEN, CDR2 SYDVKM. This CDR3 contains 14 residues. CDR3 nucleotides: TGTGCCAGCAGAAACCAGGGGTCCCATTACGAGCAGTACTTC. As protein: CASRNQGSHYEQYF. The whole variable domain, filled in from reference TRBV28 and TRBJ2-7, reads DVKVTQSSRYLVKRTGEKVFLECVQDMDHENMFWYRQDPGLGLRLIYFSYDVKMKEKGDIPEGYSVSREKKERFSLILESASTNQTSMYLCASRNQGSHYEQYFGPGTRLTVT.

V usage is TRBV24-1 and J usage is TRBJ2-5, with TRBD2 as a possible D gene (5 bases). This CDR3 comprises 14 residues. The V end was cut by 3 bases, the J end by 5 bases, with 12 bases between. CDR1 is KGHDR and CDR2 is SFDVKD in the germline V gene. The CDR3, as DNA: TGTGCCACCAGTGATCCCACTAGAGGGGAGACCCAGTACTTC. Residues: CATSDPTRGETQYF.

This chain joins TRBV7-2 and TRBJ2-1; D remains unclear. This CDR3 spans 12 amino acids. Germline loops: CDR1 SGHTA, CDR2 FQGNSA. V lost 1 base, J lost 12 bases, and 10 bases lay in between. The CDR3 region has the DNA TGTGCCAGCAGCTTAGGGCAGTTTAGGCAGTTCTTC. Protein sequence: CASSLGQFRQFF.

CDR3 region: CSVEVRARGTQYF. The CDR3 DNA reads as TGCAGCGTTGAGGTCAGGGCCCGGGGGACCCAGTACTTC. The chain combines TRBV29-1 with TRBJ2-5; D possibly uses TRBD1 or TRBD2 (5 bases each). The V gene lost 3 bases and the J gene lost 7 bases, with 15 bases spanning the gap. The CDR3 has 13 amino acids. CDR1 is SQVTM, CDR2 ANQGSEA, per germline.

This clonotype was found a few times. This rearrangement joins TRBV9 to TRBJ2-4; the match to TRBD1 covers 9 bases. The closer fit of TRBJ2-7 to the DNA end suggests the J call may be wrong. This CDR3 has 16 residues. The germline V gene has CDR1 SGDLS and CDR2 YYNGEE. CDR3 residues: CASSVAGTGRLYEQYF. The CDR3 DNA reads TGTGCCAGCAGCGTTGCCGGGACAGGGAGACTCTACGAGCAGTACTTC.

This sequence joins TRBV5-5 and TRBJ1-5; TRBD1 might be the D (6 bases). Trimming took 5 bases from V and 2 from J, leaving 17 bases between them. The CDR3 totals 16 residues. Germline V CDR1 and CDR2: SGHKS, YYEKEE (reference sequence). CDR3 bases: TGTGCCAGCAGTTCAGGGGTTTTCGCCGGCAATCAGCCCCAGCATTTT. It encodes CASSSGVFAGNQPQHF.

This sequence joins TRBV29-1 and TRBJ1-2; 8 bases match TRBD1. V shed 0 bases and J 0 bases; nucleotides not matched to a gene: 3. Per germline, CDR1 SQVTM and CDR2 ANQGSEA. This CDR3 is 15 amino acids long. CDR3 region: CSVEDRGPANYGYTF. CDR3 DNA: TGCAGCGTTGAAGACAGGGGGCCGGCTAACTATGGCTACACCTTC.

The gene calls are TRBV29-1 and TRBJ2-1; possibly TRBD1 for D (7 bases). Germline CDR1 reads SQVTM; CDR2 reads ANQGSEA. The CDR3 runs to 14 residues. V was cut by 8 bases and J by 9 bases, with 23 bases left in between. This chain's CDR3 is CSLSRGTERGEQFF. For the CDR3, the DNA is TGCAGCCTATCACGGGGGACAGAGAGGGGTGAGCAGTTCTTC.

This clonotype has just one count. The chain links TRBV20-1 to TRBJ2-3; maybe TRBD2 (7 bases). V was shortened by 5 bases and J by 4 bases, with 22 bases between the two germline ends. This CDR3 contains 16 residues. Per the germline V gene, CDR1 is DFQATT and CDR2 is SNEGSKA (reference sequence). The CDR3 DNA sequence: TGCAGTGCTCCACAGGGCGGGAGTAAACCGGCAGATACGCAGTATTTT. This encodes CSAPQGGSKPADTQYF.

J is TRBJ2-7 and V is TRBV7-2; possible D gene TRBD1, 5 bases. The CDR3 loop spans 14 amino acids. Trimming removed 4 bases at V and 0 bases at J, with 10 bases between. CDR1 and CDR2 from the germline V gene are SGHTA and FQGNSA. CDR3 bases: TGTGCCAGCAGCTCGTACAGGTACTCCTACGAGCAGTACTTC. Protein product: CASSSYRYSYEQYF.

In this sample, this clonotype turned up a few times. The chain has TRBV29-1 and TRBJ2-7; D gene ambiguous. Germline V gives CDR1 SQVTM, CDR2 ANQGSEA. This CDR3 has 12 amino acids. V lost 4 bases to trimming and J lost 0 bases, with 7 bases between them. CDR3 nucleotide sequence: TGCAGCGTTGGCGGCAACTCCTACGAGCAGTACTTC. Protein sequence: CSVGGNSYEQYF.

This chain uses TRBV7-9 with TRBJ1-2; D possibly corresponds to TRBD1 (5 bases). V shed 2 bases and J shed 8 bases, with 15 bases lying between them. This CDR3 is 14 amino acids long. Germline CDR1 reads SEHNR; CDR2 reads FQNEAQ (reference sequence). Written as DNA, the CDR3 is TGTGCCAGCAGCTTATACGGGACCATGAGGGGCTACACCTTC. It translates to CASSLYGTMRGYTF.

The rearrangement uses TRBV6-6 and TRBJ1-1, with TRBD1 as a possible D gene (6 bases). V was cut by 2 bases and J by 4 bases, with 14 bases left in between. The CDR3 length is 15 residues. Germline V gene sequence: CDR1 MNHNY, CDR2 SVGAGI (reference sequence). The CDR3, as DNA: TGTGCCAGCAGTTACGCAGGGGCGAGCGGCACTGAAGCTTTCTTT. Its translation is CASSYAGASGTEAFF.

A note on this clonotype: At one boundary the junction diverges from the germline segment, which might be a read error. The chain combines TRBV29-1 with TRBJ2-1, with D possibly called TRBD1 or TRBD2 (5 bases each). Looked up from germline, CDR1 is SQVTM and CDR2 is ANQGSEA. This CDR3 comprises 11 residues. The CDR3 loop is CGVRWGNEQFF. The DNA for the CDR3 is TGCGGCGTCCGGTGGGGGAATGAGCAGTTCTTC.